This entry lists 17 T cell receptor beta chains sequenced from one sample in a study of shared clonotypes between healthy human individuals. Some clones are missing from TCRdb's copy, which holds only in-frame ones; the method was immunoSEQ multiplex PCR. The data hold around 350,000 clones, with over 70% observed a single time. Sequenced material: memory CD4+ T cells sorted from blood. Subset here: CD45RA-negative fraction. These receptors were taken from a man aged 25-45 years in good health.

The chain joins TRBV5-6 to TRBJ1-1, with 9 bases identical to TRBD1. Germline loops: CDR1 SGHDT, CDR2 YYEEEE. The CDR3 spans 16 residues. V was clipped by 4 bases and J by 1 base; unmatched bases: 8. CDR3 bases: TGTGCCAGCAGCGCTGGGACAGGGAGTCGGAACACTGAAGCTTTCTTT. This encodes CASSAGTGSRNTEAFF.

This clone was seen a single time. This chain joins TRBV28 and TRBJ2-7, with 7 bases aligning to TRBD1. The V and J ends lost 11 bases and 9 bases, in that order; junction bases with no gene match: 16. The CDR3 spans 13 residues. CDR1 and CDR2 (germline): MDHEN, SYDVKM. DNA for the CDR3: TGTGCCTTAGCCGGGACAGAAACTACGGGGCAGTACTTC. This gives the protein CALAGTETTGQYF.

The gene calls are TRBV27 and TRBJ2-7; 10 nucleotides agree with TRBD2. J gave up 3 bases and V 6 bases, and 5 bases lay outside the gene matches. CDR3 length: 14 amino acids. Germline CDR1 and CDR2: MNHEY and SMNVEV (reference sequence). The CDR3 loop is CASRPGLANYEQYF. The DNA of the CDR3 is TGTGCCAGCAGACCGGGACTAGCGAACTACGAGCAGTACTTC.

The chain is built from TRBV11-3 and TRBJ2-7; perhaps TRBD1 as D (5 bases). Germline assignment: CDR1 SGHNT and CDR2 YENEEA. Trimming removed 5 bases from V and 0 bases from J, with 14 bases in between. The CDR3 loop spans 15 amino acids. CDR3 region: CASSRNGQGSYEQYF. CDR3 in DNA: TGTGCCAGCAGCAGAAATGGTCAGGGCTCCTACGAGCAGTACTTC.

This clone has just a few counts. The chain is built from TRBV10-2 and TRBJ2-1, with D tentatively TRBD1 (5 bases). The V gene lost 6 bases and the J gene lost 5 bases, with 14 bases spanning the gap. CDR3 length: 14 amino acids. CDR1 WSHSY and CDR2 SAAADI come from the germline V gene. DNA for the CDR3: TGCGCCAGCAGGGCCGTCAGGGTGGACAATGAGCAGTTCTTC. Translated, it gives CASRAVRVDNEQFF.

The chain joins TRBV6-6 to TRBJ2-3; TRBD2 aligns across 11 bases. The germline CDR1 and CDR2 sequences are MNHNY and SVGAGI (reference sequence). Trimming at V came to 2 bases and at J to 6 bases, leaving 4 bases not matched to a gene. The CDR3 contains 15 residues. CDR3 DNA sequence: TGTGCCAGCAGTTACATAGCGGGAGGGGCGGATACGCAGTATTTT. Protein product: CASSYIAGGADTQYF.

In its sample, this clone was seen a few times. The J gene is TRBJ2-1, the V gene TRBV14; no firm D call. This CDR3 spans 13 amino acids. V was trimmed by 1 base and J by 6 bases, leaving 7 bases between them. CDR1 is SGHDN, CDR2 FVKESK, per germline. The CDR3 nucleotides are TGTGCCAGCAGCCAAGTTATAGGCAATGAGCAGTTCTTC. It codes for CASSQVIGNEQFF.

A word on this clone: Being one base from a much bigger clone, this may be a read error. The CDR3 nucleotides read TGTGCCAGCAGCTTACAGGACAGGGGGCTAGGGTCTGGGGCCAACGTCCTGACTTTC. Amino acids: CASSLQDRGLGSGANVLTF. The rearrangement links TRBV7-8 to TRBJ2-6; TRBD1 matches 11 bases. CDR1 and CDR2 from the germline V gene are SGHVS and FQNEAQ. The length of the CDR3 is 19 residues. V was clipped by 2 bases and J by 1 base; unmatched bases: 7.

The CDR3 coding sequence is TGTGCCAGCAGCTTAGGTTCAGGAGCCTCGGGTCGGGGTGAGCAGTTCTTC. Translated: CASSLGSGASGRGEQFF. This chain connects TRBV5-4 to TRBJ2-1, with a weak D call TRBD2 (5 bases). CDR3 length: 17 residues. Trimming removed 2 bases from V and 9 bases from J, with 24 bases in between. Germline V gene lookup returns CDR1 SGHNT and CDR2 YYREEE (reference sequence). The full variable domain, its missing parts supplied by reference TRBV5-4 and TRBJ2-1, is ETGVTQSPTHLIKTRGQQVTLRCSSQSGHNTVSWYQQALGQGPQFIFQYYREEENGRGNFPPRFSGLQFPNYSSELNVNALELDDSALYLCASSLGSGASGRGEQFFGPGTRLTVL.

This sequence joins TRBV7-9 and TRBJ1-3; the D gene is possibly TRBD1 (6 bases). Trimming took off 5 bases at V and 2 bases at J, with 16 bases between the two ends. The CDR3 is made up of 16 amino acids. Germline assignment: CDR1 SEHNR and CDR2 FQNEAQ (reference sequence). This CDR3 reads CASSPIRGAAGNTIYF. The CDR3 DNA reads TGTGCCAGCAGCCCCATCCGGGGGGCTGCTGGAAACACCATATATTTT.

This clone was counted ten times or more. The V and J genes are TRBV4-1 and TRBJ2-7, with TRBD2 matching over 14 bases. The junction had 5 bases not matched to a gene; V was cut back by 1 base and J by 3 bases. This CDR3 has 17 residues. Germline V gives CDR1 MGHRA, CDR2 YSYEKL. This CDR3 reads CASSQATSGGGLYEQYF. The DNA of the CDR3 is TGCGCCAGCAGCCAAGCGACTAGCGGGGGGGGACTCTACGAGCAGTACTTC.

The chain couples TRBV14 to TRBJ2-3; the D gene is possibly TRBD2 (5 bases). V was clipped by 7 bases and J by 0 bases, with 11 bases between them. This CDR3 is built from 14 residues. Per the germline V gene, CDR1 is SGHDN and CDR2 is FVKESK. CDR3 region: CASNSGYSTDTQYF. In nucleotides, the CDR3 is TGTGCCAGCAACTCGGGATATAGCACAGATACGCAGTATTTT.

The chain joins TRBV7-9 to TRBJ1-1; unclear D gene. CDR1 and CDR2 (germline): SEHNR, FQNEAQ (reference sequence). The CDR3 is 14 residues long. V gave up 0 bases and J gave up 4 bases, with 9 bases separating them. In DNA form, the CDR3 reads TGTGCCAGCAGCTTAGCTGGAGTGGGCACTGAAGCTTTCTTT. It translates to CASSLAGVGTEAFF. The complete variable domain, with remaining parts taken from reference TRBV7-9 and TRBJ1-1, reads DTGVSQNPRHKITKRGQNVTFRCDPISEHNRLYWYRQTLGQGPEFLTYFQNEAQLEKSRLLSDRFSAERPKGSFSTLEIQRTEQGDSAMYLCASSLAGVGTEAFFGQGTRLTVV.

The V call is TRBV6-1, the J call TRBJ2-2; D ambiguous. Germline V CDR1 and CDR2: MNHNS, SASEGT. This CDR3 spans 14 amino acids. V lost 7 bases, J lost 3 bases, and 12 bases lay in between. The CDR3, as DNA: TGTGCCAGCACCTCGGCGATTTACACCGGGGAGCTGTTTTTT. It translates to CASTSAIYTGELFF.

V usage is TRBV11-2 and J usage is TRBJ2-4, with TRBD1 matching over 8 bases. The CDR3 contains 14 residues. CDR1 is SGHAT, CDR2 FQNNGV, per germline. V was clipped by 5 bases and J by 11 bases; unmatched bases: 11. The CDR3, as DNA: TGTGCCAGCAGCCCTCAGGGGGCGCTTAAGGTTCAGTACTTC. Translated: CASSPQGALKVQYF.

V is TRBV6-5 and J is TRBJ2-7; 11 bases map to TRBD1. V shed 3 bases, J shed 5 bases, and the junction held 6 bases outside the gene matches. This CDR3 has 15 amino acids. Per germline, CDR1 MNHEY and CDR2 SVGAGI. This chain's CDR3 is CASSYTGTGGHEQYF. CDR3 DNA: TGTGCCAGCAGTTATACCGGGACAGGGGGTCACGAGCAGTACTTC.

This clone appeared a single time. The V call is TRBV2, the J call TRBJ2-5, with TRBD1 matching 7 bases. CDR1 SNHLY and CDR2 FYNNEI come from the germline V gene. This CDR3 is 15 amino acids long. V was pared by 3 bases and J by 1 base, with 5 bases of the junction left unmatched. CDR3 sequence reads: CASSDRGQVQETQYF. Here the CDR3 DNA reads TGTGCCAGCAGTGACCGCGGACAGGTCCAAGAGACCCAGTACTTC.